This TCR beta chain is from a study of blood T cell repertoires in COVID-19. Whole-study context: There were acute and convalescent COVID-19 samples, and they came from the United States, Italy and Spain. PBMCs, B-cell-depleted T cells, or T cells were the source of the cDNA or gDNA that made up the material.

In the authors' methods: Using reference gene primer amplification, nucleated cell counts were estimated. The protocol was immunoSEQ multiplex PCR, while the TCRdb copy is restricted to in-frame clones and leaves out a portion. That table gives V, J and clone size, and the DNA gave D and trimming. The repertoire includes over 55,000 clones, 87% of them detected once, and approximately 8.3% sits in the top ten. Trimming took off 1 base at V and 2 bases at J, with 3 bases between the two ends. CDR3 length: 13 amino acids. The germline gives CDR1 SGHVS, CDR2 FQNEAQ. This TCR was sampled from a middle-aged man with active COVID-19. The chain combines TRBV7-8 with TRBJ1-5; D unclear. What was sequenced was peripheral blood. CDR3 in DNA: TGTGCCAGCAGCTTAGTAGGCAATCAGCCCCAGCATTTT. It codes for CASSLVGNQPQHF.